These 24 T cell receptor beta chains came from one sample sequenced in a study of blood T cells in healthy people across ages. A second 7 to 11 cycle PCR used barcoded and J-beta primers. TCRdb recomputed calls from the 5' RACE reads with MiXCR, one row per CDR3 protein. The table shows hundreds of thousands of distinct CDR3 sequences, with about 30% occurring only once. The sample comprised blood. These receptors were obtained from a woman aged 80 or over in good health.

There are many counts of this clonotype. V usage is TRBV7-2 and J usage is TRBJ1-2; no clear D gene. This CDR3 is built from 14 residues. CDR1 is SGHTA, CDR2 FQGNSA, per germline. V lost 5 bases to trimming and J lost 2 bases, with 12 bases between them. CDR3 region: CASSGRPANYGYTF. In nucleotides, the CDR3 is TGTGCCAGCAGCGGTAGGCCGGCGAACTATGGCTACACCTTC.

A word on this clonotype: One base away lies a much larger clone, so this may be a sequencing read error. V is TRBV5-1 and J is TRBJ2-7; 11 bases are shared with TRBD1. The CDR3 runs 15 residues. The germline gives CDR1 SGHRS, CDR2 YFSETQ. CDR3 DNA sequence: TGCGCCGGCAGCGCCGGAGGGACAGGGGGCTACGAGCAGTACTTC. Protein sequence: CAGSAGGTGGYEQYF.

Of note for this clonotype: This clone may be a read error of a much larger clone one base away. The chain has TRBV28 and TRBJ2-5; TRBD2 aligns across 8 bases. CDR1 and CDR2 from the germline V gene are MDHEN and SYDVKM. The CDR3 length is 15 residues. With 8 bases clipped from V and 1 base from J, the junction kept 9 bases outside the gene matches. The CDR3 coding sequence is TGTGCCAGCCACCGAGCGGGAGCTGGCCAAGAGACCCAGTACTTC. Amino acid sequence: CASHRAGAGQETQYF.

A word on this clonotype: It may be a read error: a sequence one base away is much more abundant. This chain uses TRBV10-3 with TRBJ2-4; D remains unclear. The J call is uncertain, as TRBJ2-7 better fits the DNA end. CDR3 length: 13 amino acids. CDR1 is ENHRY and CDR2 is SYGVKD in the germline V gene. The CDR3 sequence: CATSDTRAYEQYF. The CDR3 region has the DNA TGTGCCACCAGCGATACAAGAGCCTACGAGCAGTACTTC.

The chain has TRBV29-1 and TRBJ2-1, with 12 bases aligning to TRBD2. The length of the CDR3 is 14 residues. The germline V gene encodes CDR1 SQVTM and CDR2 ANQGSEA. The V gene end was trimmed by 4 bases and the J gene end by 12 bases; junction bases not matched to a gene: 10. The CDR3, as DNA: TGCAGCGTTGCCCCTAGCGGGGGGGCTATGGGGCAGTTCTTC. Encoded protein: CSVAPSGGAMGQFF.

This clonotype was counted many times. The chain uses TRBV6-1 and TRBJ1-2, with D possibly matching TRBD1 (6 bases). The CDR3 contains 13 residues. Trimming removed 8 bases from V and 4 bases from J, with 14 bases in between. Germline V lookup: CDR1 MNHNS, CDR2 SASEGT. This CDR3 is CASGPTGPYGYTF. The CDR3 DNA sequence: TGTGCCAGCGGCCCGACAGGACCCTATGGCTACACCTTC.

There are many counts of this clonotype. V gene TRBV30 combines with J gene TRBJ1-2; D is unresolved. V lost 2 bases to trimming and J lost 6 bases, with 4 bases between them. Germline V gene sequence: CDR1 GTSNPN, CDR2 SVGIG (reference sequence). There are 10 residues in the CDR3. CDR3 sequence (DNA): TGTGCCTGGAGTACGGATGGCTACACCTTC. It encodes CAWSTDGYTF.

In regard to this clonotype: This sequence may be a read error, since a much larger clone differs from it by one base. The V and J genes are TRBV5-8 and TRBJ2-1; D remains unclear. The J call is in doubt because the DNA end fits TRBJ2-7 better. CDR3 size: 15 residues. Germline V gene data show CDR1 as SGHTS and CDR2 as YDEGEE. The CDR3 loop reads CASSSAGLSYNEQYF. CDR3 DNA: TGTGCCAGCAGCTCCGCCGGCCTTTCTTACAATGAGCAGTACTTC.

The table lists this clonotype with many counts. The chain has TRBV7-8 and TRBJ2-7; 10 bases agree with TRBD2. Germline-derived CDR1 and CDR2 are SGHVS and FQNEAQ. V lost 5 bases and J lost 0; bases outside the gene matches: 10. This CDR3 contains 17 residues. The DNA for the CDR3 is TGTGCCAGCAGCCGGGGGGTAGCGGGGGGTGTCTCCTACGAGCAGTACTTC. Its translation is CASSRGVAGGVSYEQYF.

This clonotype was detected ten times or more. The V and J genes are TRBV12-3 or TRBV12-4 and TRBJ2-1, with 12 positions matching TRBD2. The trim removed 2 bases at V and 7 bases at J, leaving 9 bases unmatched. The CDR3 has 17 amino acids. The CDR3 loop is CASSLIPGLAGGNEQFF. CDR3 nucleotides: TGTGCCAGCAGTTTAATCCCGGGTCTAGCGGGGGGGAATGAGCAGTTCTTC.

In this sample, this clonotype turned up a few times. The genes are TRBV20-1 and TRBJ2-2; D is possibly TRBD1 (6 bases). V was cut by 0 bases and J by 5 bases, with 13 bases left in between. This CDR3 has 15 amino acids. Germline CDR1 DFQATT, CDR2 SNEGSKA (reference sequence). The DNA for the CDR3 is TGCAGTGCTAGAGACAATCCCCAGGGGACCGGGGAGCTGTTTTTT. Amino acid sequence: CSARDNPQGTGELFF.

This clonotype was seen a few times. The chain employs TRBV20-1 and TRBJ2-1; D assignment may be TRBD1 or TRBD2 (5 bases each). The germline CDR1 and CDR2 sequences are DFQATT and SNEGSKA (reference sequence). There are 14 residues in the CDR3. V was trimmed by 6 bases and J by 1 base, leaving 13 bases between them. The CDR3 sequence is CSAPVGASYNEQFF. CDR3 in DNA: TGCAGTGCCCCAGTCGGGGCGTCCTACAATGAGCAGTTCTTC.

This clonotype was observed a single time. A read error may be the cause here, since a much bigger clone is one base away. The chain employs TRBV6-6 and TRBJ2-7; possibly TRBD2 for D (6 bases). With 0 bases removed from V and 7 bases from J, the gap between germline ends came to 10 bases. This CDR3 contains 13 residues. Germline loops: CDR1 MNHNY, CDR2 SVGAGI (reference sequence). The CDR3 sequence is CASSYSPEGEQYV. The CDR3, as DNA: TGTGCCAGCAGTTACTCTCCGGAGGGTGAGCAGTACGTC.

This clonotype showed up many times. This chain connects TRBV5-1 to TRBJ2-3, with 8 bases identical to TRBD2. The CDR3 is 15 residues long. Germline loops: CDR1 SGHRS, CDR2 YFSETQ. Germline trimming cut 4 bases from V and 4 bases from J; bases unmatched to any gene: 8. CDR3 in DNA: TGCGCCAGCAGCGGGAAGAGCGGGGGAGCAGATACGCAGTATTTT. Protein sequence: CASSGKSGGADTQYF.

Note on this clonotype: This may stem from a read error, because a much larger clone lies one nucleotide away. The chain carries TRBV20-1 and TRBJ2-5; 7 bases map to TRBD2. The J segment lost 11 bases and the V segment lost 6 bases, leaving 18 bases of the junction unmatched. CDR1 DFQATT and CDR2 SNEGSKA come from the germline V gene (reference sequence). The CDR3 contains 14 residues. CDR3 sequence reads: CSADPGGSVNEQYF. CDR3 in DNA: TGCAGTGCAGATCCGGGGGGAAGTGTCAATGAGCAGTACTTC.

This clonotype was seen many times. This chain joins TRBV3-1 and TRBJ2-3; D may be TRBD2 (6 bases). Germline lookup yields CDR1 LGHDT and CDR2 YNNKEL (reference sequence). CDR3 length: 17 residues. Trimming removed 2 bases at V and 0 bases at J, with 15 bases between. The CDR3 nucleotides read TGTGCCAGCAGCCAATTCCCTCCCGGGGGAAGCACAGATACGCAGTATTTT. Residues: CASSQFPPGGSTDTQYF.

The chain is built from TRBV6-2 or TRBV6-3 and TRBJ1-5, with D possibly matching TRBD1 (5 bases). Trimming took 7 bases from V and 5 from J, leaving 12 bases between them. Germline lookup yields CDR1 MNHEY and CDR2 SVGEGT. This CDR3 spans 13 amino acids. The CDR3 DNA follows: TGTGCCAGCACTAATGGAGGGGATCAGCCCCAGCATTTT. It is translated as CASTNGGDQPQHF.

This clonotype was picked up many times. As DNA, the CDR3 is TGTGCCAGCAGCCCACTAGGAGCCGAGCAGTACTTC. Its translation is CASSPLGAEQYF. The chain links TRBV7-9 to TRBJ2-7; maybe TRBD2 (5 bases). The length of the CDR3 is 12 residues. In germline, CDR1 is SEHNR, CDR2 FQNEAQ (reference sequence). Trimming took 5 bases from V and 6 from J, leaving 11 bases between them.

In regard to this clonotype: Given a much more abundant clone one base away, this may be a read error. This sequence joins TRBV9 and TRBJ2-5, with 8 bases lining up with TRBD1. CDR3 length equals 16 residues. Germline V gene lookup returns CDR1 SGDLS and CDR2 YYNGEE. V lost 4 bases and J lost 11; bases outside the gene matches: 19. The CDR3 bases are TGTGCCAGCAGCCCCTTTGTCGGGGCAGGGGGCAATGAGCAGTACTTC. Encoded protein: CASSPFVGAGGNEQYF. The full variable domain, rest sourced from reference TRBV9 and TRBJ2-5, is DSGVTQTPKHLITATGQRVTLRCSPRSGDLSVYWYQQSLDQGLQFLIQYYNGEERAKGNILERFSAQQFPDLHSELNLSSLELGDSALYFCASSPFVGAGGNEQYFGPGTRLLVL.

The table lists this clonotype with a few counts. The rearrangement joins TRBV9 to TRBJ1-4, with TRBD1 as a possible D gene (5 bases). The CDR3 sequence is 15 residues long. Per germline, CDR1 SGDLS and CDR2 YYNGEE. V was trimmed by 4 bases and J by 0 bases, leaving 10 bases between them. CDR3 protein: CASSFDSTTNEKLFF. The CDR3 coding sequence is TGTGCCAGCAGCTTCGACAGTACAACTAATGAAAAACTGTTTTTT.

As concerns this clonotype: One end of the junction does not line up with germline, which may come from a read error. V and J are TRBV6-5 and TRBJ2-1, with 8 bases matching TRBD1. The germline V gene encodes CDR1 MNHEY and CDR2 SVGAGI. This CDR3 contains 13 residues. In DNA form, the CDR3 reads TGTGCCAGCAGCCGACAGGGGTACAATGGGCAGTTCTTC. This gives the protein CASSRQGYNGQFF.

This clonotype was detected ten times or more. CDR3: CSVENPDTQYF. The CDR3 DNA follows: TGCAGCGTTGAAAACCCAGATACGCAGTATTTT. This chain uses TRBV29-1 with TRBJ2-3, with D unresolved. The germline V gene encodes CDR1 SQVTM and CDR2 ANQGSEA. V dropped 2 bases and J dropped 4 bases, with 4 bases sitting between them. This CDR3 has 11 amino acids.

The chain links TRBV12-3 or TRBV12-4 to TRBJ2-3; no reliable D call. The CDR3 length is 12 residues. V gave up 1 base and J gave up 11 bases, with 10 bases separating them. CDR3 sequence: CASSLGRDVQYF. The CDR3 DNA follows: TGTGCCAGCAGTTTAGGCAGAGATGTGCAGTATTTT.

This clonotype showed up many times. The V call is TRBV5-1, the J call TRBJ2-1; TRBD2 matches 7 bases. The CDR3 loop spans 16 amino acids. The germline V gene encodes CDR1 SGHRS and CDR2 YFSETQ. Trimming removed 5 bases from V and 5 bases from J; junction bases left unmatched: 13. CDR3 bases: TGCGCCAGCAGACTATCGGGGGGAAGTAGAGACAATGAGCAGTTCTTC. Protein sequence: CASRLSGGSRDNEQFF. Full variable domain (rest looked up from reference TRBV5-1 and TRBJ2-1): KAGVTQTPRYLIKTRGQQVTLSCSPISGHRSVSWYQQTPGQGLQFLFEYFSETQRNKGNFPGRFSGRQFSNSRSEMNVSTLELGDSALYLCASRLSGGSRDNEQFFGPGTRLTVL.